The present T cell receptor beta chain was sequenced within a study of sequential checkpoint blockade in melanoma. The repertoire was sequenced with immunoSEQ multiplex PCR; TCRdb's copy has only in-frame clones and lacks some. The sample comprises around 15,000 clones, around 94% of which are singletons, and about 22% rests with the top ten. Treatment given: randomized to nivolumab then ipilimumab (arm A) or the reverse (arm B). With 2 bases removed from V and 5 bases from J, the gap between germline ends came to 15 bases. This CDR3 is 15 amino acids long. Germline values: CDR1 LGHNA, CDR2 YNFKEQ. The chain carries TRBV4-2 and TRBJ1-2, with D possibly being TRBD1 (5 bases). Source: CD8+ T cells sorted from blood (inferred from file names), taken from a patient given nivolumab and ipilimumab in sequence. The sequence came from a human donor with melanoma. In DNA form, the CDR3 reads TGTGCCAGCAGCCAAACCTCCCAGGGAGGGTATGGCTACACCTTC. Protein: CASSQTSQGGYGYTF.